The entry that follows covers one T cell receptor beta chain sequence. Its antigen is unknown. No base quality values were provided; no much bigger clone lies one nucleotide off. RNA was extracted with the RNeasy kit and about 0.5 to 1 ug was reverse transcribed using random hexamers. The immunoSEQ multiplex PCR assay, which covers 54 Vbeta and 13 Jbeta segments, was used to amplify TCR beta CDR3 regions. PCR amplification bias was corrected using a synthetic template baseline for primer optimization and computational correction. Under the source paper's analysis protocol: Only productive sequences were kept, with reads annotated to V, D and J genes according to IMGT and analyzed in immunoSEQ Analyzer. To calculate clonality, Shannon entropy was normalized by log2 of the number of productive unique sequences and then subtracted from one. For each patient and control, public and private clones were evaluated within the 100 most prevalent clones. Clones were defined as Susac-specific if absent from the healthy and MS cohorts, from 900 to 1,200 published viral clones and from other ImmuneACCESS disease sequences. TCRdb cleaned the public reads at Q25 with fastp, built clones with MiXCR and kept in-frame beta chains. Under each unique CDR3 protein, matching rows form one entry showing the most common genes and DNA. The V and J calls were determined by TCRdb, not by the authors. The sample table holds roughly 140,000 distinct CDR3 sequences, of which about 94% were seen once. Clones ranked in the top ten supply 0.2% to 0.25% of the sample.

V trim: 5 bases; J trim: 4 bases; unmatched bases: 6. CDR1 and CDR2 were assigned from the germline V gene as SGHAT and FQNNGV. Inclusive of the bounding cysteine and phenylalanine, the CDR3 is 15 residues long. CDR3 DNA only is kept here, 45 bases in frame from base 1. This record comes from a study of CD8 T cells in Susac syndrome (dated by TCRdb to between 2018 and 2021). Broadly, across the study: Whether CD8+ T cell activation and differentiation in Susac syndrome was antigen driven was tested using repertoire sequencing. The study compared CD8+ T cell repertoire clonality among about a dozen healthy donors, some 14 Susac syndrome patients and 15 or so multiple sclerosis patients. Points the paper makes about the study in general: The number of individuals in the TCR sequencing and HLA analysis was acknowledged as relatively small.

Peripheral blood CD8+ and CD4+ T cells from healthy donors, Susac syndrome patients and multiple sclerosis patients were profiled by high-throughput TCR beta sequencing. The multiple sclerosis controls were treatment-naive patients who had stable or active relapsing-remitting disease and met the revised McDonald criteria. Bulk CD8+ and CD4+ T cells were purified by magnetic negative isolation, whereas CD8+ TEMRA cells were enriched by FACS. Blood was collected in EDTA tubes and processed within 24 hours, with PBMCs isolated through density gradient centrifugation. PBMCs intended for TCR sequencing were cryopreserved in liquid nitrogen and were subsequently thawed in a 37 degrees C water bath. Purity of sorted or isolated CD4+, CD8+ and CD8+ TEMRA cells was at least 90%.

The chain was built from TRBV11-2 and TRBJ2-1, and 9 junction bases match TRBD2. The specimen was CD8+ T cells from PBMCs. This clonotype was sampled from a human donor with multiple sclerosis. The bases read TGTGCCAGCAGCCTAGCTAGCGGGGCTTACAATGAGCAGTTCTTC. Translated, this is CASSLASGAYNEQFF.